This T cell receptor beta chain was sequenced during a study of CXCR3-negative and CXCR3-positive naive CD8 T cells. Study-level findings and limits: In CXCR3-positive naive cells, the TRB CDR3s were more hydrophobic than in CXCR3-negative naive cells. TCR interaction strength was inferred from TRB CDR3 physicochemistry, as CD5 matched across naive subsets. Naive subsets were similarly diverse, while memory CD8+ repertoires were much less diverse. For naive cells, CXCR3-negative and CXCR3-positive subsets had similar TRBV-TRBJ usage; for memory cells, usage differed.

Via 5' RACE with UMI labels, TRB cDNA libraries were prepared. From the 5' RACE reads, TCRdb lists one entry per CDR3 protein and no DNA. Reported are about 57,000 distinct CDR3 sequences; the ten largest clones contain roughly 0.58%. Note on this clonotype: Its target is unknown.

The CDR3 spans 13 residues. Germline values: CDR1 SEHNR, CDR2 FQNEAQ (reference sequence). With 300,000 cells each, the CD8+ T cell subsets were individually sorted in triplicate. The source material was naive CXCR3+ CD8+ T cells from blood. Described subset: CD45RO-CCR7+CD27+CD95- naive CD8+ T cells expressing CXCR3 (TNR3+). V and J are TRBV7-9 and TRBJ2-7; without DNA, the TCRdb call of TRBD1 cannot be checked. The sequence was collected from a human donor in good health. Some clones in this sample may be carry-over from other donors' samples. The CDR3 region is CASSRTGDYEQYF.